These 20 T cell receptor beta chains came from one sample sequenced in a study of shared clonotypes between healthy human individuals (dated by TCRdb to 2018 to 2020). The receptor library was made with the immunoSEQ multiplex PCR assay. The clones in this table, taken by TCRdb from immuneACCESS, are in-frame only. Not every clone is retained; where verified, under half of the shortfall comes from an unresolved V gene, and the cause of the rest is unknown. The sample contains 950,000 to 1,100,000 clones, around 78% of them found a single time. Jointly, the top ten make up roughly 0.57% of the sample. Sequencing input: memory CD4+ T cells from PBMCs. This sample's cell subset or site label indicates: CD45RA-negative fraction. The receptor source for this set is a young man in good health. Some clones in this sample may be carry-over from other donors' samples.

The chain uses TRBV18 and TRBJ2-7, with 7 bases aligning to TRBD2. This CDR3 comprises 13 residues. V lost 2 bases, J lost 6 bases, and 4 bases stayed unmatched. The germline gives CDR1 KGHSH, CDR2 LQKENI. The CDR3, as DNA: TGTGCCAGCTCACCAATTGGCGGGAGCGAGCAGTACTTC. Its protein is CASSPIGGSEQYF.

V gene TRBV5-1 combines with J gene TRBJ1-1; tentatively, D is TRBD1 (5 bases). The CDR3 is 18 residues long. V was trimmed by 0 bases and J by 4 bases, leaving 22 bases between them. Germline V gene sequence: CDR1 SGHRS, CDR2 YFSETQ. CDR3: CASSLAPLGAGLGTEAFF. In DNA form, the CDR3 reads TGCGCCAGCAGCTTGGCCCCCCTTGGGGCAGGGCTGGGCACTGAAGCTTTCTTT.

CDR3 protein: CAISGGEGFPSHF. The DNA for the CDR3 is TGTGCCATCAGTGGGGGGGAGGGTTTCCCGTCGCATTTT. The V call is TRBV10-3, the J call TRBJ1-5; tentative D call: TRBD1 (5 bases). The ends were cut back, 4 bases at V and 15 bases at J, with 19 bases in the middle. This CDR3 contains 13 residues. The germline V gene encodes CDR1 ENHRY and CDR2 SYGVKD.

This chain joins TRBV5-1 and TRBJ1-3, with 7 bases lining up with TRBD1. Per the germline V gene, CDR1 is SGHRS and CDR2 is YFSETQ. V lost 4 bases and J lost 0; bases outside the gene matches: 10. The CDR3 totals 17 residues. This chain's CDR3 is CASSRGQADFSGNTIYF. The DNA of the CDR3 is TGCGCCAGCAGCCGCGGACAGGCGGATTTCTCTGGAAACACCATATATTTT.

This clone appeared a single time. V usage is TRBV7-3 and J usage is TRBJ2-7, with a weak D call TRBD2 (6 bases). V was shortened by 5 bases and J by 1 base, with 12 bases between the two germline ends. CDR1 SGHTA and CDR2 FQGTGA come from the germline V gene. The CDR3 length is 14 residues. This CDR3 is CASSTGSSSYEQYF. CDR3 sequence (DNA): TGTGCCAGCAGCACCGGGAGCAGTTCCTACGAGCAGTACTTC.

For this clone: Within the sample, other DNA sequences also encode this same CDR3. The J gene is TRBJ2-7, the V gene TRBV5-1; 12 bases are a match to TRBD1. V was clipped by 0 bases and J by 5 bases; unmatched bases: 3. Germline CDR1 is SGHRS and CDR2 is YFSETQ. There are 15 residues in the CDR3. In nucleotides, the CDR3 is TGCGCCAGCAGCTTGGCTGGGACAGGGGGCGACGAGCAGTACTTC. Its translation is CASSLAGTGGDEQYF. The full variable domain, completed using reference TRBV5-1 and TRBJ2-7, is KAGVTQTPRYLIKTRGQQVTLSCSPISGHRSVSWYQQTPGQGLQFLFEYFSETQRNKGNFPGRFSGRQFSNSRSEMNVSTLELGDSALYLCASSLAGTGGDEQYFGPGTRLTVT.

This chain joins TRBV4-1 and TRBJ1-2; no firm D call. Germline values: CDR1 MGHRA, CDR2 YSYEKL. The CDR3 has 16 amino acids. V dropped 4 bases and J dropped 2 bases, with 17 bases sitting between them. Written as DNA, the CDR3 is TGCGCCAGCAGCCCCCGTGGAGACACAAACAACTATGGCTACACCTTC. This gives the protein CASSPRGDTNNYGYTF.

This sequence joins TRBV5-1 and TRBJ2-2, with D unclear. The CDR3 has 15 residues. V was pared by 0 bases and J by 6 bases, with 12 bases between. Germline V gives CDR1 SGHRS, CDR2 YFSETQ. The CDR3 loop reads CASSLAGLNAGELFF. CDR3 in DNA: TGCGCCAGCAGCTTGGCCGGCCTTAACGCCGGGGAGCTGTTTTTT.

The J gene is TRBJ1-1, the V gene TRBV6-6; D gene ambiguous. CDR3 size: 15 residues. Germline values: CDR1 MNHNY, CDR2 SVGAGI (reference sequence). Trimming took off 6 bases at V and 4 bases at J, with 18 bases between the two ends. CDR3 sequence: CASSPTDGLFTEAFF. The CDR3 DNA reads TGTGCCAGCAGCCCCACTGACGGGTTATTCACTGAAGCTTTCTTT.

The chain carries TRBV6-1 and TRBJ2-5, with TRBD1 as a possible D gene (6 bases). V was trimmed by 8 bases and J by 0 bases, leaving 10 bases between them. Germline CDR1 and CDR2: MNHNS and SASEGT. This CDR3 is 13 amino acids long. The CDR3 coding sequence is TGTGCCAGCTGTACAGGGTACCAAGAGACCCAGTACTTC. It yields the protein CASCTGYQETQYF.

V and J are TRBV29-1 and TRBJ1-4; no clear D gene. CDR1 is SQVTM, CDR2 ANQGSEA, per germline. V lost 0 bases and J 7 bases, leaving 15 bases between the germline ends. The CDR3 loop spans 15 amino acids. In DNA, the CDR3 is TGCAGCGTTGAAGATCCTGGAGCGATGGGTGAAAAACTGTTTTTT. It translates to CSVEDPGAMGEKLFF. Together with reference TRBV29-1 and TRBJ1-4, the CDR3 gives the full variable domain: SAVISQKPSRDICQRGTSLTIQCQVDSQVTMMFWYRQQPGQSLTLIATANQGSEATYESGFVIDKFPISRPNLTFSTLTVSNMSPEDSSIYLCSVEDPGAMGEKLFFGSGTQLSVL.

The V call is TRBV9, the J call TRBJ2-1, with 12 bases aligning to TRBD2. CDR3 length: 16 amino acids. Per germline, CDR1 SGDLS and CDR2 YYNGEE. V trimming: 4 bases; J trimming: 4 bases; junction bases outside the gene matches: 6. The CDR3 here is CASSPSTSGGYNEQFF. The DNA for the CDR3 is TGTGCCAGCAGCCCCAGCACTAGCGGGGGGTACAATGAGCAGTTCTTC.

The V call is TRBV29-1, the J call TRBJ2-3; D is unresolved. Trimming took 7 bases from V and 3 from J, leaving 14 bases between them. The CDR3 contains 13 residues. CDR1 is SQVTM and CDR2 is ANQGSEA in the germline V gene. The CDR3 coding sequence is TGCAGCGCTACCCCTCCTGGAACAGATACGCAGTATTTT. Protein product: CSATPPGTDTQYF.

The V gene is TRBV18, the J gene TRBJ2-1, with TRBD1 matching over 7 bases. The ends lost 5 bases at V and 4 bases at J; junction bases unmatched: 8. The CDR3 contains 15 residues. Germline V gene sequence: CDR1 KGHSH, CDR2 LQKENI. CDR3 in amino acids: CASSTQGTRYNEQFF. The DNA for the CDR3 is TGTGCCAGCTCAACACAGGGGACCCGTTACAATGAGCAGTTCTTC.

Comments on this clone: The same CDR3 is also encoded by other DNA sequences in this sample. The chain couples TRBV6-5 to TRBJ2-6; possibly TRBD1 for D (6 bases). V was clipped by 2 bases and J by 2 bases, with 7 bases between them. The CDR3 is 15 amino acids. Germline V gene lookup returns CDR1 MNHEY and CDR2 SVGAGI. The CDR3 sequence: CASSYEGAGANVLTF. CDR3 nucleotides: TGTGCCAGCAGTTACGAGGGGGCTGGGGCCAACGTCCTGACTTTC.

The CDR3 DNA sequence: TGCGCCAGCAGCCCATCTCCGGGACAGCCCTACGAGCAGTACTTC. Its translation is CASSPSPGQPYEQYF. This sequence joins TRBV5-1 and TRBJ2-7; 7 nucleotides align to TRBD1. The germline gives CDR1 SGHRS, CDR2 YFSETQ. Germline trimming cut 4 bases from V and 2 bases from J; bases unmatched to any gene: 9. This CDR3 comprises 15 residues. The whole variable domain, remainder taken from reference TRBV5-1 and TRBJ2-7, is KAGVTQTPRYLIKTRGQQVTLSCSPISGHRSVSWYQQTPGQGLQFLFEYFSETQRNKGNFPGRFSGRQFSNSRSEMNVSTLELGDSALYLCASSPSPGQPYEQYFGPGTRLTVT.

This sequence joins TRBV7-9 and TRBJ2-7; tentative D call: TRBD1 (6 bases). V gave up 3 bases and J gave up 9 bases, with 15 bases separating them. In germline, CDR1 is SEHNR, CDR2 FQNEAQ (reference sequence). The CDR3 covers 13 residues. For the CDR3, the DNA is TGTGCCAGCAGCTTGCCACCCCTGACAGGGCAGTACTTC. It specifies CASSLPPLTGQYF.

V and J are TRBV4-1 and TRBJ2-4, with TRBD1 matching over 9 bases. Germline lookup yields CDR1 MGHRA and CDR2 YSYEKL. The CDR3 totals 14 residues. V lost 3 bases, J lost 8 bases, and 5 bases stayed unmatched. The CDR3 here is CASSQPGQGHIQYF. The CDR3 DNA reads TGCGCCAGCAGCCAGCCGGGACAGGGCCACATTCAGTACTTC.

The rearrangement links TRBV6-1 to TRBJ2-1, with TRBD2 matching over 9 bases. Trimming cost V 1 base and J 3 bases; bases outside gene matches: 4. There are 16 residues in the CDR3. From germline, CDR1 is MNHNS and CDR2 SASEGT. The CDR3 protein is CASSEGLAGIYNEQFF. CDR3 coding DNA: TGTGCCAGCAGTGAAGGGCTAGCGGGGATCTACAATGAGCAGTTCTTC.

The chain recombines TRBV6-6 with TRBJ2-1; 8 bases map to TRBD1. The CDR3 loop spans 16 amino acids. Losses at the gene ends were 2 bases for V and 10 bases for J; bases not matched to a gene: 13. Germline V CDR1 and CDR2: MNHNY, SVGAGI (reference sequence). CDR3 in amino acids: CASSYKGGTGAGEQFF. The CDR3 bases are TGTGCCAGCAGTTACAAAGGTGGGACAGGAGCCGGGGAGCAGTTCTTC.